These 27 T cell receptor beta chains came from one sample sequenced in a study of cytomegalovirus exposure and HLA in healthy donors (TCRdb year 2017). Library construction relied on the immunoSEQ multiplex PCR assay. For the multiplex PCR, a mixture combining 60 forward primers for TCR Vbeta segments and 13 reverse primers for TCR Jbeta segments was used. TCRdb retrieved this table from immuneACCESS and kept in-frame rearrangements only. Not all clones are present; in checked studies, unresolved V genes account for under half, and no reason is known for the remainder. The sample table contains 200,000 to 250,000 clones; only one count was recorded for about 83% of them. Of the sample, 15% to 18% is held by the ten largest clones. Sequences were obtained from PBMCs. These receptors were collected from a man in his forties in good health and CMV-seronegative.

The rearrangement links TRBV9 to TRBJ2-3; 16 nucleotides match TRBD2. With 4 bases clipped from V and 3 bases from J, the junction kept 14 bases outside the gene matches. Germline loops: CDR1 SGDLS, CDR2 YYNGEE. There are 20 residues in the CDR3. The CDR3 DNA sequence: TGTGCCAGCAGCCTGGGGACTAGCGGGGGGGCGGTGGGAAGGACAGATACGCAGTATTTT. Its translation is CASSLGTSGGAVGRTDTQYF. Combining the CDR3 with reference TRBV9 and TRBJ2-3 gives the whole variable domain DSGVTQTPKHLITATGQRVTLRCSPRSGDLSVYWYQQSLDQGLQFLIQYYNGEERAKGNILERFSAQQFPDLHSELNLSSLELGDSALYFCASSLGTSGGAVGRTDTQYFGPGTRLTVL.

The chain uses TRBV18 and TRBJ1-4, with D perhaps matching TRBD1 (6 bases). Per germline, CDR1 KGHSH and CDR2 LQKENI. V lost 8 bases and J 0 bases, leaving 16 bases between the germline ends. The CDR3 loop spans 16 amino acids. The CDR3 is CASAQTGFSTNEKLFF. Here the CDR3 DNA reads TGTGCCAGCGCCCAGACAGGTTTTTCAACTAATGAAAAACTGTTTTTT.

The genes are TRBV23-1 and TRBJ2-7; D may be TRBD1 (6 bases). TRBV23-1 is sorted into the ORF group, with uncertain function. Trimming took off 4 bases at V and 2 bases at J, with 12 bases between the two ends. The CDR3 length is 14 residues. This chain's CDR3 is CASSPGTQTYEQYF. CDR3 coding DNA: TGCGCCAGCAGTCCCGGGACACAAACCTACGAGCAGTACTTC.

The V and J genes are TRBV15 and TRBJ2-3, with 13 bases lining up with TRBD2. Germline trimming cut 5 bases from V and 4 bases from J; bases unmatched to any gene: 6. The CDR3 length is 16 residues. Germline lookup yields CDR1 LNHNV and CDR2 YYDKDF (reference sequence). The CDR3 is CATSLGLAGASDTQYF. The CDR3 DNA is TGTGCCACCAGCCTCGGACTAGCGGGGGCTTCAGATACGCAGTATTTT.

The genes are TRBV7-2 and TRBJ2-2; possible D gene TRBD2, 7 bases. Trimming left V 5 bases short and J 4 bases short, with 14 bases between. The CDR3 is made up of 15 amino acids. Looked up from germline, CDR1 is SGHTA and CDR2 is FQGNSA. The CDR3 region is CASSQMGGGTGELFF. CDR3 sequence (DNA): TGTGCCAGCAGCCAGATGGGAGGGGGCACCGGGGAGCTGTTTTTT.

J is TRBJ2-3 and V is TRBV7-9, with 8 bases that match TRBD1. The CDR3 runs 15 residues. Germline assignment: CDR1 SEHNR and CDR2 FQNEAQ (reference sequence). The V segment lost 5 bases and the J segment 0 bases; nucleotides outside the gene matches: 4. In nucleotides, the CDR3 is TGTGCCAGCAGCCCGGACAGGGCGAGCACAGATACGCAGTATTTT. It codes for CASSPDRASTDTQYF.

A remark on this clone: This sample also contains other DNA sequences that code for the same CDR3. The chain has TRBV6-4 and TRBJ2-1, with 10 bases identical to TRBD2. This CDR3 spans 15 amino acids. Trimming removed 0 bases from V and 4 bases from J; junction bases left unmatched: 0. CDR1 MRHNA and CDR2 SNTAGT come from the germline V gene. CDR3 sequence reads: CASSDSAGGYNEQFF. In DNA, the CDR3 is TGTGCCAGCAGTGACTCAGCGGGAGGGTACAATGAGCAGTTCTTC.

This clone was detected once. The V gene is TRBV7-6, the J gene TRBJ1-4; D not resolved. Germline assignment: CDR1 SGHVS and CDR2 FNYEAQ. The CDR3 is 18 amino acids. V was trimmed by 5 bases and J by 3 bases, leaving 22 bases between them. CDR3 amino acids: CASSPYRWRSSANEKLFF. In nucleotides, the CDR3 is TGTGCCAGCAGCCCCTATCGGTGGAGGTCTTCGGCTAATGAAAAACTGTTTTTT.

The chain employs TRBV6-6 and TRBJ2-5; the match to TRBD2 covers 7 bases. The J segment lost 5 bases and the V segment lost 8 bases, leaving 14 bases of the junction unmatched. Per the germline V gene, CDR1 is MNHNY and CDR2 is SVGAGI (reference sequence). The CDR3 is 15 amino acids. CDR3 sequence reads: CASGGARPGGETQYF. The CDR3 nucleotides read TGTGCCAGCGGCGGGGCGCGGCCGGGAGGTGAGACCCAGTACTTC.

This chain uses TRBV2 with TRBJ2-3, with TRBD1 as a possible D gene (6 bases). Germline CDR1 is SNHLY and CDR2 is FYNNEI. This CDR3 contains 14 residues. The V and J ends lost 8 bases and 3 bases respectively, with 15 bases between them. Written as DNA, the CDR3 is TGTGCCAGCGTCTCCCAGGGGCAGACAGATACGCAGTATTTT. It is translated as CASVSQGQTDTQYF.

This clone was picked up one time. Other DNA sequences in the sample encode the same CDR3. The gene calls are TRBV7-2 and TRBJ1-1; possibly TRBD1 for D (5 bases). Germline CDR1 and CDR2: SGHTA and FQGNSA. The CDR3 extends over 13 amino acids. Trimming removed 5 bases at V and 4 bases at J, with 11 bases between. CDR3 sequence: CASSLGGGTEAFF. As DNA, the CDR3 is TGTGCCAGCAGCCTGGGGGGTGGCACTGAAGCTTTCTTT.

J is TRBJ1-4 and V is TRBV14, with a weak D call TRBD1 (6 bases). Germline assignment: CDR1 SGHDN and CDR2 FVKESK. Trimming shortened V by 3 bases and J by 8 bases, and 10 bases separated the two germline ends. The CDR3 is 13 amino acids. The CDR3 loop is CASSQGAREKLFF. DNA for the CDR3: TGTGCCAGCAGCCAGGGGGCACGGGAAAAACTGTTTTTT.

This clone was seen only a few times. J is TRBJ1-1 and V is TRBV27, with a weak D call TRBD1 (5 bases). V was clipped by 5 bases and J by 4 bases, with 11 bases between them. The germline V gene has CDR1 MNHEY and CDR2 SMNVEV (reference sequence). This CDR3 is built from 13 residues. CDR3 protein: CASSQGWSTEAFF. The CDR3 DNA follows: TGTGCCAGCAGTCAGGGTTGGAGCACTGAAGCTTTCTTT.

The V gene is TRBV20-1, the J gene TRBJ2-3; perhaps TRBD2 as D (6 bases). This CDR3 is 11 amino acids long. V lost 6 bases to trimming and J lost 6 bases, with 10 bases between them. Per germline, CDR1 DFQATT and CDR2 SNEGSKA (reference sequence). CDR3 sequence: CSAHGGDTQYF. The CDR3, as DNA: TGCAGTGCCCATGGAGGGGATACGCAGTATTTT.

The chain has TRBV27 and TRBJ2-7, with 7 bases identical to TRBD1. Germline CDR1 reads MNHEY; CDR2 reads SMNVEV (reference sequence). J was trimmed by 0 bases and V by 5 bases; bases with no gene match: 10. The CDR3 consists of 16 residues. The CDR3 region has the DNA TGTGCCAGCAGTCCTAGACAGGGCCCGAACTCCTACGAGCAGTACTTC. It encodes CASSPRQGPNSYEQYF.

The sample holds a few counts of this clone. V is TRBV5-1 and J is TRBJ2-5; 9 bases are shared with TRBD1. The J call is in doubt because the DNA end fits TRBJ2-7 better. The CDR3 loop spans 14 amino acids. Germline V gene data show CDR1 as SGHRS and CDR2 as YFSETQ. Here the CDR3 reads CASSSDRGLYEQYF. CDR3 in DNA: TGCGCCAGCAGCTCGGACAGGGGTCTTTACGAGCAGTACTTC.

The V and J genes are TRBV7-2 and TRBJ1-6; D gene uncertain. The CDR3 is 14 amino acids. Trimming stripped 0 bases from V and 10 bases from J, with 10 bases between. Germline V CDR1 and CDR2: SGHTA, FQGNSA. CDR3 in amino acids: CASSLAGRESPLHF. The CDR3 DNA reads as TGTGCCAGCAGCTTAGCTGGGAGGGAGTCACCCCTCCACTTT. Variable domain in full (rest from reference TRBV7-2 and TRBJ1-6): GAGVSQSPSNKVTEKGKDVELRCDPISGHTALYWYRQSLGQGLEFLIYFQGNSAPDKSGLPSDRFSAERTGGSVSTLTIQRTQQEDSAVYLCASSLAGRESPLHFGNGTRLTVT.

This clone was counted once. This chain joins TRBV2 and TRBJ1-5, with 7 positions matching TRBD1. Germline CDR1 and CDR2: SNHLY and FYNNEI. The J segment lost 4 bases and the V segment lost 6 bases, leaving 3 bases of the junction unmatched. The CDR3 totals 13 residues. CDR3 amino acids: CASSRDSNQPQHF. CDR3 nucleotide sequence: TGTGCCAGCAGCCGGGACAGTAATCAGCCCCAGCATTTT. Full variable domain (rest looked up from reference TRBV2 and TRBJ1-5): EPEVTQTPSHQVTQMGQEVILRCVPISNHLYFYWYRQILGQKVEFLVSFYNNEISEKSEIFDDQFSVERPDGSNFTLKIRSTKLEDSAMYFCASSRDSNQPQHFGDGTRLSIL.

This clone occurred once. The V and J genes are TRBV29-1 and TRBJ1-1; D is uncertain. The V gene's germline CDR1 is SQVTM and CDR2 ANQGSEA. The CDR3 is 11 residues long. V was trimmed by 7 bases and J by 7 bases, leaving 13 bases between them. CDR3 loop: CSGGRRDEAFF. Written as DNA, the CDR3 is TGCAGCGGGGGTAGGCGGGATGAAGCTTTCTTT.

The chain combines TRBV12-5 with TRBJ2-1, with TRBD2 as a possible D gene (6 bases). Trimming removed 5 bases from V and 0 bases from J, with 20 bases in between. CDR3 length equals 18 residues. Germline CDR1 is LGHNT and CDR2 is FRNRAP. CDR3 amino acids: CASGPPRGNLGSYNEQFF. The CDR3 nucleotides read TGTGCTAGTGGTCCTCCTCGGGGGAATTTAGGCTCCTACAATGAGCAGTTCTTC.

The V and J genes are TRBV6-6 and TRBJ2-1, with D perhaps matching TRBD2 (6 bases). V gave up 4 bases and J gave up 4 bases, with 17 bases separating them. CDR3 length: 16 residues. Germline assignment: CDR1 MNHNY and CDR2 SVGAGI (reference sequence). The chain's CDR3 is CASSWVWEVLYNEQFF. The DNA of the CDR3 is TGTGCCAGCAGTTGGGTCTGGGAGGTCCTGTACAATGAGCAGTTCTTC.

The genes are TRBV19 and TRBJ2-4, with D tentatively TRBD1 (6 bases). CDR1 and CDR2 from the germline V gene are LNHDA and SQIVND (reference sequence). The CDR3 is made up of 16 amino acids. Trimming shortened V by 5 bases and J by 0 bases, and 14 bases separated the two germline ends. The CDR3 sequence: CASSGRQVIAKNIQYF. As DNA, the CDR3 is TGTGCCAGTAGTGGGAGACAGGTCATAGCCAAAAACATTCAGTACTTC.

This clone came up a few times. The chain couples TRBV4-3 to TRBJ1-1; TRBD1 might be the D (5 bases). CDR1 is LGHNA, CDR2 YSLEER, per germline. The CDR3 contains 15 residues. Trimming removed 0 bases at V and 12 bases at J, with 20 bases between. The CDR3 region is CASSQDLGRGIDSFF. In nucleotides, the CDR3 is TGCGCCAGCAGCCAAGATCTGGGGAGGGGCATTGATTCTTTCTTT.

The gene calls are TRBV5-6 and TRBJ2-3; D may be TRBD2 (7 bases). Germline V gene data show CDR1 as SGHDT and CDR2 as YYEEEE. Deletions cut 1 base from V and 4 bases from J, with 22 bases between. This CDR3 region has 18 residues. The CDR3 nucleotides read TGTGCCAGCAGCTTGTTGGGACAAGATCGACTAGCTCCAGATACGCAGTATTTT. This translates into CASSLLGQDRLAPDTQYF.

The DNA of the CDR3 is TGTGCCAGCAGCTTTGACACTTTCAACGAGCAGTACTTC. It yields the protein CASSFDTFNEQYF. The chain links TRBV7-2 to TRBJ2-7; D is ambiguous. The V end lost 3 bases, the J end lost 5 bases, and 11 bases lay between the germline ends. From germline, CDR1 is SGHTA and CDR2 FQGNSA. This CDR3 is built from 13 residues.

The V call is TRBV29-1, the J call TRBJ2-3; tentative D call: TRBD2 (7 bases). With 2 bases removed from V and 4 bases from J, the gap between germline ends came to 16 bases. Germline V gives CDR1 SQVTM, CDR2 ANQGSEA. The CDR3 covers 15 residues. CDR3 sequence reads: CSVEMGGARSDTQYF. The CDR3 nucleotides are TGCAGCGTTGAAATGGGGGGGGCGAGGTCAGATACGCAGTATTTT.

In the case of this clone: At one end, the junction sequence differs from germline, possibly due to a read error. The chain recombines TRBV7-9 with TRBJ2-3, with D possibly matching TRBD2 (6 bases). CDR3 size: 15 residues. Per germline, CDR1 SEHNR and CDR2 FQNEAQ (reference sequence). The CDR3 region has the DNA TGTTCCAGCAGCTTGTTTCCCGGGGGTGCAGATACGCAGTATTTT. Translated, it gives CSSSLFPGGADTQYF.